A selection of T cell receptor beta chains follows, all from one sample in a study of STAT5B mutations in CD4+ large granular lymphocyte leukemia. Assay: immunoSEQ multiplex PCR; the TCRdb copy retains only in-frame clones and omits some. The data contain approximately 19,000 clones, 65% to 80% of them singletons. The material sequenced was CD4+ T cells from blood buffy coats. These receptors were obtained from a human donor in good health. Each CDR3 is given with its conserved first and last residue. D genes are given only for firm matches. Size is omitted from some rows. Given values are once, few, many or a class for expanded clones.

CDR3nt	CDR3aa	v_gene	j_gene	len	d_gene	abundance
TGTGCCAGCAGCCCTTCGGGGACACGGACCGCCGAGCAGTACTTC	CASSPSGTRTAEQYF	TRBV5-4	TRBJ2-7	15	.	once
TGCGCCAGCAGCCCTAGATACACCGGGGAGCTGTTTTTT	CASSPRYTGELFF	TRBV5-1	TRBJ2-2	13	.	.
TGTGCCAGCGCCCTGGGACGCACCGGGGAGCTGTTTTTT	CASALGRTGELFF	TRBV11-2	TRBJ2-2	13	.	.
TGTGCCAGCAGCTTCAGAAGTTCTAATGAAAAACTGTTTTTT	CASSFRSSNEKLFF	TRBV5-6	TRBJ1-4	14	.	few
TGTGCCAGCAGTCCCGACAGGGCCCGCTCTGGGGCCAACGTCCTGACTTTC	CASSPDRARSGANVLTF	TRBV27	TRBJ2-6	17	TRBD1	.
TGTGCCACGGGCCCCTCCTACGAGCAGTACTTC	CATGPSYEQYF	TRBV2	TRBJ2-7	11	.	few
TGTGCCAGCAGTCCACCCAGAGACAGGGGAGCGGGTCAGCCCCAGCATTTT	CASSPPRDRGAGQPQHF	TRBV28	TRBJ1-5	17	TRBD1	.
TGCGCCAGCAGTGATACAGGGGACACTGAAGCTTTCTTT	CASSDTGDTEAFF	TRBV10-1	TRBJ1-1	13	TRBD1	few
TGTGCCAGCAGCTTAGTGGGCGGAATGAACACCGGGGAGCTGTTTTTT	CASSLVGGMNTGELFF	TRBV7-8	TRBJ2-2	16	.	.
TGTGCCAGCAGTGCAGTGGGTTTTTCTGGGGCCGGAAACACCATATATTTT	CASSAVGFSGAGNTIYF	TRBV9	TRBJ1-3	17	.	.
TGCAGTGCCACTCCGGAAAGCGAGCAGTACTTC	CSATPESEQYF	TRBV20-1	TRBJ2-7	11	.	.
TGTGCCAGCAGTTTACAGACAGGGTATACTGAAGCTTTCTTT	CASSLQTGYTEAFF	TRBV2	TRBJ1-1	14	TRBD1	.
TGTGCCAGCAGTCTCTTGACCGGGACAACTACTGCCTACGAGCAGTACTTC	CASSLLTGTTTAYEQYF	TRBV28	TRBJ2-7	17	.	.
TGTGCCAGTACCCCGGGCGGAGGCGCCGCGAACTATGGCTACACCTTC	CASTPGGGAANYGYTF	TRBV19	TRBJ1-2	16	.	.
TGTGCCAGCCAGGGGAGTCAAGACAATGAGCAGTTCTTC	CASQGSQDNEQFF	TRBV10-3	TRBJ2-1	13	.	.
TGTGCCAGCAGCTTAGATCCCAGGGGGACGCAGTATTTT	CASSLDPRGTQYF	TRBV11-2	TRBJ2-3	13	TRBD1	.
TGCAGTGCTACGGACCAAGAGACCCAGTACTTC	CSATDQETQYF	TRBV20-1	TRBJ2-5	11	.	.
TGTGCCAGTAAACGCGGGGGAGGGTATGAGCAGTTCTTC	CASKRGGGYEQFF	TRBV19	TRBJ2-1	13	TRBD2	.
TGTGCCTGGAGCAGACCAGAATTTACTAGCTATAGCAATCAGCCCCAGCATTTT	CAWSRPEFTSYSNQPQHF	TRBV30	TRBJ1-5	18	.	medium-sized
TGTGCCAGCAGCTTGGAGGCGACAGGGGGGTATGGCTACACCTTC	CASSLEATGGYGYTF	TRBV5-4	TRBJ1-2	15	TRBD1	.
TGTGCCAGCAGCTTCGGGACGCCTTCCTACGAGCAGTACTTC	CASSFGTPSYEQYF	TRBV7-9	TRBJ2-7	14	.	few
TGTGCCAGCAGCTTAGATAGGATCCAGGGCAGAGATACGCAGTATTTT	CASSLDRIQGRDTQYF	TRBV11-3	TRBJ2-3	16	.	.
TGTGCCAGTAGTATCGCAGGCCGGGAGCAGTACTTC	CASSIAGREQYF	TRBV19	TRBJ2-7	12	.	.
TGTGCCAGCAGCTTGGGGCAGGGGGCTGGACAGCCCCAGCATTTT	CASSLGQGAGQPQHF	TRBV5-6	TRBJ1-5	15	TRBD1	few
TGTGCCAGCAGCTTGGGTTGGGAAGCTAACTATGGCTACACCTTC	CASSLGWEANYGYTF	TRBV5-8	TRBJ1-2	15	.	.
TGTGCCAGCAGTGTAGAAGAGACCCAGTACTTC	CASSVEETQYF	TRBV6-1	TRBJ2-5	11	.	once
TGTGCCAGCAGTAAGATGAACACTGAAGCTTTCTTT	CASSKMNTEAFF	TRBV2	TRBJ1-1	12	.	.
TGTGCCAGCAGTTACCGGGGGGGGACGCAAAACGAAAAACTGTTTTTT	CASSYRGGTQNEKLFF	TRBV6-5	TRBJ1-4	16	.	.
TGTGCCAGCAGCTTGGGCGGAAGTCTAGCCAAAAACATTCAGTACTTC	CASSLGGSLAKNIQYF	TRBV7-2	TRBJ2-4	16	.	few
TGTGCCTGGAGTGCCACAGGGGTCTACGAGCAGTACTTC	CAWSATGVYEQYF	TRBV30	TRBJ2-7	13	TRBD1	.
TGCGCCAGCAGCCAACGAGCAGGGGCCACCGGGGAGCTGTTTTTT	CASSQRAGATGELFF	TRBV4-3	TRBJ2-2	15	.	few
TGCGCCAGCAGCTTGTCGGGGGGCACAGATACGCAGTATTTT	CASSLSGGTDTQYF	TRBV5-1	TRBJ2-3	14	.	.
TGCAGTGCTAGTCCTGGAAACACCATATATTTT	CSASPGNTIYF	TRBV20-1	TRBJ1-3	11	.	.
TGTGCCAGCAGTGAAGCGGGCGGGATGTTGCAGCCCCAGCATTTT	CASSEAGGMLQPQHF	TRBV6-1	TRBJ1-5	15	.	.
TGTGCCAGCAGTGAATTTGGCGCCAGCAATCAGCCCCAGCATTTT	CASSEFGASNQPQHF	TRBV6-1	TRBJ1-5	15	.	.
TGTGCCAGTACTCTAGCGGGGGGTTACCAAGAGACCCAGTACTTC	CASTLAGGYQETQYF	TRBV28	TRBJ2-5	15	TRBD2	once
TGTGCCAGCAGTTACGCCGTTACCGGGGAGCTGTTTTTT	CASSYAVTGELFF	TRBV6-6	TRBJ2-2	13	.	once
TGTGCCAGCAGCTTAAATTACGCGAGGGCTAACTATGGCTACACCTTC	CASSLNYARANYGYTF	TRBV7-9	TRBJ1-2	16	.	.
TGTGCCACCAGCAGAGAACTAAGAGATACGCAGTATTTT	CATSRELRDTQYF	TRBV15	TRBJ2-3	13	.	.
TGTGCCAGCAGCTTTTCTCGTGGAGGGGTTACGGGCGGCTACACCTTC	CASSFSRGGVTGGYTF	TRBV7-9	TRBJ1-2	16	.	few
TGTGCCAGCAGTGCCGAACTAGCGGGGGAACACTACGAGCAGTACTTC	CASSAELAGEHYEQYF	TRBV25-1	TRBJ2-7	16	TRBD2	.
TGTGCCAGCAGTTACCGAACAGGGGCCGAGCAGTACTTC	CASSYRTGAEQYF	TRBV6-5	TRBJ2-7	13	TRBD1	few
TGTGCCAGCAGCTTAGGGGACAGCGATACGCAGTATTTT	CASSLGDSDTQYF	TRBV11-3	TRBJ2-3	13	TRBD1	.
TGTGCCAGCAGCGGTAGACCGGGGAATGGCTACACCTTC	CASSGRPGNGYTF	TRBV9	TRBJ1-2	13	.	.
TGTGCCAGCACTGACACCTCCGGGCGGGAAGAGACCCAGTACTTC	CASTDTSGREETQYF	TRBV2	TRBJ2-5	15	.	.
TGTGCCACCGGAGATAGGGGGGTCGGAAACACCATATATTTT	CATGDRGVGNTIYF	TRBV19	TRBJ1-3	14	.	once
TGTGCAAGTCGCTTAGCGGGGACAGTGTCAGCCGATACGCAGTATTTT	CASRLAGTVSADTQYF	TRBV12-2	TRBJ2-3	16	.	.
TGTGCCATCAGTGAGTCGGCAGAAAACTACGAGCAGTACTTC	CAISESAENYEQYF	TRBV10-3	TRBJ2-7	14	.	.
TGCGCCAGCTCCCTTGGGGGAAGCCCAGGAGAGACCCAGTACTTC	CASSLGGSPGETQYF	TRBV5-1	TRBJ2-5	15	.	.
TGTGCCATCATGGGGACGGTCCCAAGGACCCAGTACTTC	CAIMGTVPRTQYF	TRBV27	TRBJ2-5	13	.	.
TGTGCCAGCAGCGTAACTAGCGGGGGGCAGCAGTTCTTC	CASSVTSGGQQFF	TRBV9	TRBJ2-1	13	TRBD2	.
TGTGCCAGTCATCTGGGGGGGAGCTCCTATAATTCACCCCTCCACTTT	CASHLGGSSYNSPLHF	TRBV19	TRBJ1-6	16	.	.
TGTGCCAGCTCACCCGGGGGCACAAATATGAACACTGAAGCTTTCTTT	CASSPGGTNMNTEAFF	TRBV18	TRBJ1-1	16	.	.
TGCAGCGTCGGGACAGGGGGGAACACTGAAGCTTTCTTT	CSVGTGGNTEAFF	TRBV29-1	TRBJ1-1	13	TRBD1	few
TGTGCCAGCAGTTTTAGCGGGAGTTGGCAAGAGACCCAGTACTTC	CASSFSGSWQETQYF	TRBV27	TRBJ2-5	15	TRBD2	.
TGTGCCAGCAGCCCGCGACAGGGAGGAGCCGGGGAGCTGTTTTTT	CASSPRQGGAGELFF	TRBV7-2	TRBJ2-2	15	.	.
TGTGCCAGCAGGGTGGGGGGTGGCGAGCAGTACTTC	CASRVGGGEQYF	TRBV6-5	TRBJ2-7	12	.	.
TGCGCCAGCAGCCAAGATGCAAGGGGCGGTAATACTGAAGCTTTCTTT	CASSQDARGGNTEAFF	TRBV4-3	TRBJ1-1	16	.	.
TGTGCCAGCAGTCGCACAGCGTCTGGGGCCAACGTCCTGACTTTC	CASSRTASGANVLTF	TRBV28	TRBJ2-6	15	.	.